The subject of this entry is one T cell receptor (beta chain). Its antigen is unidentified. This CDR3 has 17 residues. Germline trimming cut 6 bases from V and 7 bases from J; bases unmatched to any gene: 17. Germline assignment: CDR1 LGHNT and CDR2 FRNRAP. Libraries were prepared by immunoSEQ multiplex PCR; TCRdb keeps only in-frame clonotypes and omits some of them. The repertoire holds roughly 2,500,000 clones, over 85% seen once, with about 0.39% in the top ten. These data are taken from a study of shared clonotypes between healthy human individuals. Study-wide results and caveats: A generally larger estimated richness was seen in naive subsets than in memory subsets. Some naive CD4 clonotypes, 4.5% to 5.5%, turned up in common across several donors.

Material: naive CD4+ T cells from PBMCs. Indicated subset: CD45RA+ positively selected. V usage is TRBV12-5 and J usage is TRBJ1-5; 8 positions match TRBD1. The sequence derives from a man between 18 and 35 years old in good health. Some clones in this sample may be carry-over from other donors' samples. The CDR3 reads CASGLLGQGGSFQPQHF. In nucleotides, the CDR3 is TGTGCTAGTGGCCTTCTCGGACAGGGCGGGAGCTTCCAGCCCCAGCATTTT.